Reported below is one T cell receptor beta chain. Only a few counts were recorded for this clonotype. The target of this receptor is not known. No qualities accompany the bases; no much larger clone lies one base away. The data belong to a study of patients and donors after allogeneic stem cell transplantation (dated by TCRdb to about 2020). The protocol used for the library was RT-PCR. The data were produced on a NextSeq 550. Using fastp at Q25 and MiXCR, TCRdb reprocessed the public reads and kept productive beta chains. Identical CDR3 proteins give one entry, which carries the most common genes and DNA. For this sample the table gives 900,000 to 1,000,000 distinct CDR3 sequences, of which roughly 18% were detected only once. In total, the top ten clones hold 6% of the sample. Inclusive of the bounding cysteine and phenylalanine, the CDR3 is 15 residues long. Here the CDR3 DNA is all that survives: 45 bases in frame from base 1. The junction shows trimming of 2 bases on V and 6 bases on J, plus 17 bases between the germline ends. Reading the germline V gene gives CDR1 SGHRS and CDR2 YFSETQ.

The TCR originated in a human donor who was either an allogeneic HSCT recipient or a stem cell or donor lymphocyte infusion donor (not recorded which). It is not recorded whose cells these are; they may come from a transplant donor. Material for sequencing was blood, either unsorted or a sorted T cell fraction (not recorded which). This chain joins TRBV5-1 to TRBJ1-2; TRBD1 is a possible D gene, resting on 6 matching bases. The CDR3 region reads CASSFNFGGQDGYTF. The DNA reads TGCGCCAGCAGCTTCAATTTCGGGGGCCAGGATGGCTACACCTTC.